These T cell receptor beta chains were read from a single sample in a study of blood T cell repertoires in COVID-19. Assay: immunoSEQ multiplex PCR; the TCRdb copy retains only in-frame clones and omits some. The sample has roughly 300,000 clones; 70% to 90% are singletons. Source material: PBMCs or T cells enriched from blood (not recorded which). All receptors come from a woman aged 40 to 50 with acute COVID-19. Each CDR3 is given with its conserved first and last residue.

>TRBV2|TRBJ2-7
CASSADNYEQYF
>TRBV7-3|TRBJ1-2
CASSHRTGDYYGYTF
>TRBV4-3|TRBJ2-3
CASSQDGATRTDTQYF
>TRBV4-3|TRBJ2-7
CASSQDLGTPTYEQYF
>TRBV6-5|TRBJ2-7
CASSRRTGGGEQYF
>TRBV19|TRBJ1-6
CASRDHSSYNSPLHF
>TRBV5-4|TRBJ2-7
CASSLKARSGDEQYF
>TRBV11-1|TRBJ2-5
CASSLEGSQSETQYF
>TRBV15|TRBJ1-5
CATSRGRQGAVQPQHF
>TRBV10-3|TRBJ2-7
CAISGTSGKLNEQYF
>TRBV7-2|TRBJ1-1
CASSPDTEAFF
>TRBV15|TRBJ1-2
CATSRDRGWGSYGYTF
>TRBV7-9|TRBJ1-6
CASSRTGTYNSPLHF
>TRBV5-1|TRBJ1-2
CASSLGGQVYGYTF
>TRBV3-1/TRBV3-2|TRBJ1-1
CASSQETSGGRGTEAFF
>TRBV5-6|TRBJ1-6
CASSLASNSPLHF
>TRBV10-3|TRBJ1-2
CAISDTGTGTYGYTF
>TRBV6-4|TRBJ2-6
CASSAFSPALSGANVLTF
>TRBV27|TRBJ2-7
CASSFIAGGTPYEQYF
>TRBV6-5|TRBJ2-7
CASSRGLAGDHEQYF
>TRBV18|TRBJ1-5
CASSPSTPNQPQHF
>TRBV7-8|TRBJ2-2
CASSLGRLAGGNTGELFF
>TRBV4-1|TRBJ2-2
CASSQEGGAGELFF
>TRBV11-3|TRBJ2-7
CASSPGTGLNEQYF
>TRBV7-6|TRBJ2-2
CASSIRTGSTGELFF
>TRBV6-2/TRBV6-3|TRBJ1-4
CASSSLGAGVKLFF
>TRBV19|TRBJ1-2
CASDNRAPDYGYTF
>TRBV7-9|TRBJ1-2
CASSFLTGGKNYGYTF
>TRBV28|TRBJ2-1
CASSSRTSGFYNEQFF
>TRBV3-1/TRBV3-2|TRBJ2-7
CASSQRVPTGGFYEQYF
>TRBV5-6|TRBJ2-4
CASTPSSRDFAKNIQYF
>TRBV19|TRBJ2-7
CASSLQASYEQYF
>TRBV14|TRBJ2-3
CASSQDQVSTDTQYF
>TRBV4-1|TRBJ2-7
CASSQETGTRGAYPRNYEQYF
>TRBV13|TRBJ2-7
CASSLVAGGPTYEQYF
>TRBV6-2/TRBV6-3|TRBJ2-5
CASSYSWAGERKTQYF
>TRBV27|TRBJ1-6
CASGGGAALKWSPLHF
>TRBV27|TRBJ2-1
CASSLLSLRAGATYNEQFF
>TRBV27|TRBJ2-3
CASSFGGSSTDTQYF
>TRBV2|TRBJ2-7
CASSDRRTTGEQYF
>TRBV10-3|TRBJ2-7
CAISESGTGRYEQYF
>TRBV7-2|TRBJ1-5
CASSLGQGGQPQHF
>TRBV6-5|TRBJ2-1
CASSYSRGTYNEQFF
>TRBV5-6|TRBJ2-1
CASSLLTSGYNEQFF
>TRBV6-5|TRBJ1-5
CASKRQGLSNQPQHF
>TRBV3-1/TRBV3-2|TRBJ2-5
CASSQDGRSVWHF